Following are 2 T cell receptor beta chains from one sample sequenced in a study of graft-versus-host responses after intestinal transplantation. Assay: immunoSEQ multiplex PCR; the TCRdb copy retains only in-frame clones and omits some. The sample lists 90,000 to 150,000 clones, around 96% occurring once. No antigen has been assigned to these receptors. The material sequenced was unstimulated CD8+ T cells sorted from spleen or lymph node cells, taken before intestinal transplant. The receptors were gathered from a human donor who received an intestinal transplant.

The chain carries TRBV5-4 and TRBJ1-2; weak D call: TRBD1 (6 bases). V lost 8 bases, J lost 6 bases, and 26 bases lay in between. Germline V CDR1 and CDR2: SGHNT, YYREEE (reference sequence). This CDR3 is built from 16 residues. The CDR3 loop reads CASYGGGGISQDGYTF. The CDR3 coding sequence is TGTGCCAGTTACGGGGGCGGGGGCATATCCCAAGATGGCTACACCTTC.

The chain uses TRBV19 and TRBJ1-5; the match to TRBD1 covers 8 bases. Trimming removed 7 bases from V and 5 bases from J; junction bases left unmatched: 7. This CDR3 spans 14 amino acids. Germline V gene sequence: CDR1 LNHDA, CDR2 SQIVND (reference sequence). The DNA of the CDR3 is TGTGCCAGTAATAACAGGGGGGTGCATCAGCCCCAGCATTTT. Its protein product is CASNNRGVHQPQHF.